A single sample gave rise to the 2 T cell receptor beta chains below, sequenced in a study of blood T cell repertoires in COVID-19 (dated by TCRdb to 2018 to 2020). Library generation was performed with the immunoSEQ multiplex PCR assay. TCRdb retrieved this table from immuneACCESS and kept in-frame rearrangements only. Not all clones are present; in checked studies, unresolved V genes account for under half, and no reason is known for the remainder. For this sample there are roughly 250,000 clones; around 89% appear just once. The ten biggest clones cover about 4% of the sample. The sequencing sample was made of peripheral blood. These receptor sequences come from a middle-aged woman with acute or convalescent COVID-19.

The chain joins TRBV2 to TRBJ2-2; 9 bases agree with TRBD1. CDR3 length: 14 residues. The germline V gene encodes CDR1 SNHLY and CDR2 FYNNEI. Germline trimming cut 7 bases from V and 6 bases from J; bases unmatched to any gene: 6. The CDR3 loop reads CASKRQGGAGELFF. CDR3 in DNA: TGTGCCAGCAAGCGACAGGGGGGTGCCGGGGAGCTGTTTTTT.

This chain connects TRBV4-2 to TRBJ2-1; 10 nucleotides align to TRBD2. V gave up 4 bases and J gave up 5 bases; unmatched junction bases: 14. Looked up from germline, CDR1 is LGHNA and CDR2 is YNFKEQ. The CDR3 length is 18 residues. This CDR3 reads CASSLGSGGAYANNEQFF. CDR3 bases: TGTGCCAGCAGCCTGGGGAGCGGGGGGGCATATGCGAACAATGAGCAGTTCTTC.